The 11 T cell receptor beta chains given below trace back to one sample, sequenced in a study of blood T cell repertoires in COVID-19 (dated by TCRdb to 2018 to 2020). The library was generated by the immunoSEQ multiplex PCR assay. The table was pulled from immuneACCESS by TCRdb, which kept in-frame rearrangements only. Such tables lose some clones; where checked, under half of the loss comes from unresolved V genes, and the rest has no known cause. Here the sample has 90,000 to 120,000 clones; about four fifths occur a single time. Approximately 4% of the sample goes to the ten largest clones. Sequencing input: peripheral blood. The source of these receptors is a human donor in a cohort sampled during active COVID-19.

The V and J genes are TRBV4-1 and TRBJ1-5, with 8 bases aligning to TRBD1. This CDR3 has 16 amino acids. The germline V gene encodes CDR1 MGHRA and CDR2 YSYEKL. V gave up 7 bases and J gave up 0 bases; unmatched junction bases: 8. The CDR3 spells CASTPTGAYSNQPQHF. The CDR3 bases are TGCGCCAGCACCCCGACAGGGGCCTATAGCAATCAGCCCCAGCATTTT.

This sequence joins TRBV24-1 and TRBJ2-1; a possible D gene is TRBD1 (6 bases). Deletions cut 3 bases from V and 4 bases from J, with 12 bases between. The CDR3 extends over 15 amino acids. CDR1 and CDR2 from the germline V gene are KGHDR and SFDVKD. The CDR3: CATSDPGTQYNEQFF. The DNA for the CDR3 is TGTGCCACCAGTGATCCCGGGACACAATACAATGAGCAGTTCTTC.

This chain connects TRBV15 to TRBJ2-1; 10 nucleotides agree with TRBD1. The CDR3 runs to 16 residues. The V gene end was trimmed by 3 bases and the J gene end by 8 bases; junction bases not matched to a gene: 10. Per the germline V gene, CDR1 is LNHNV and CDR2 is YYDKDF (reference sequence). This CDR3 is CATSRSWTGGPHEQFF. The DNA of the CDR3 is TGTGCCACCAGCAGGTCTTGGACAGGGGGGCCGCATGAGCAGTTCTTC.

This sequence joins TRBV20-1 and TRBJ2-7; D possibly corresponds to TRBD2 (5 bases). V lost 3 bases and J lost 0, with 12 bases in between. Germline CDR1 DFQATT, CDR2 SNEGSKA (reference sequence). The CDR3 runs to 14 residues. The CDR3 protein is CSASDTGSSYEQYF. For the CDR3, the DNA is TGCAGTGCTAGTGATACGGGGAGCTCCTACGAGCAGTACTTC.

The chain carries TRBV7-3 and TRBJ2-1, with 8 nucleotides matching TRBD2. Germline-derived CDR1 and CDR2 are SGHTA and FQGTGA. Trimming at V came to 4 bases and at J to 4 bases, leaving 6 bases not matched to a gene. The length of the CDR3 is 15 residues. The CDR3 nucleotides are TGTGCCAGCAGCTATACTAGCGGAACATACAATGAGCAGTTCTTC. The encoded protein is CASSYTSGTYNEQFF.

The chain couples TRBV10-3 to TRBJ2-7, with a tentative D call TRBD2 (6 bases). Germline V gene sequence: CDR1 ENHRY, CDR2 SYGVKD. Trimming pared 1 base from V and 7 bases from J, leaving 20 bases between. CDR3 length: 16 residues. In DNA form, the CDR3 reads TGTGCCATCAGTGAGTTACGCTGGGGGGACGGTCAAGAGCAGTACGTC. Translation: CAISELRWGDGQEQYV.

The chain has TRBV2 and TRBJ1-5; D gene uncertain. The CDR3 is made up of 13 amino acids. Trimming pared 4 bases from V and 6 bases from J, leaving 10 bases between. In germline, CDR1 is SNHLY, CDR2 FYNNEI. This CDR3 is CASSVLGGQPQHF. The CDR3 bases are TGTGCCAGCAGTGTGTTGGGAGGTCAGCCCCAGCATTTT. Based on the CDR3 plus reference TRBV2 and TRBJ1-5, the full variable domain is EPEVTQTPSHQVTQMGQEVILRCVPISNHLYFYWYRQILGQKVEFLVSFYNNEISEKSEIFDDQFSVERPDGSNFTLKIRSTKLEDSAMYFCASSVLGGQPQHFGDGTRLSIL.

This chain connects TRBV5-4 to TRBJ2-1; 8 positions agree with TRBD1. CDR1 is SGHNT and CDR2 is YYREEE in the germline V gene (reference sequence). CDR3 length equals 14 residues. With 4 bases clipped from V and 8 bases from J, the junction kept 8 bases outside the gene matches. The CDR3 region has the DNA TGTGCCAGCAGCCCGAAGGACAGGGTGTATGAGCAGTTCTTC. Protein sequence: CASSPKDRVYEQFF. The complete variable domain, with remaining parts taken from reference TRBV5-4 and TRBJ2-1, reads ETGVTQSPTHLIKTRGQQVTLRCSSQSGHNTVSWYQQALGQGPQFIFQYYREEENGRGNFPPRFSGLQFPNYSSELNVNALELDDSALYLCASSPKDRVYEQFFGPGTRLTVL.

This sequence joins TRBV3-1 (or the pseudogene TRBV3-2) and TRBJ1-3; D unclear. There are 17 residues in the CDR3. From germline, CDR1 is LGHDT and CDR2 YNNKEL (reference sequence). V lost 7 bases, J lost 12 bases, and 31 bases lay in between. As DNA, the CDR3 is TGTGCCAGCACCATCAACCCGGGAGGACTGTTTAGAGATAGCATATATTTT. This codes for CASTINPGGLFRDSIYF.

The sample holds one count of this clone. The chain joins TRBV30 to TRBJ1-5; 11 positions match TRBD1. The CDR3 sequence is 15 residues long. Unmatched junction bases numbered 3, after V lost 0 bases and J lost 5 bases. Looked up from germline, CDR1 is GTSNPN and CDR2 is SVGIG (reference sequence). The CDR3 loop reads CAWSVWDRGDQPQHF. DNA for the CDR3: TGTGCCTGGAGTGTTTGGGACAGGGGGGATCAGCCCCAGCATTTT.

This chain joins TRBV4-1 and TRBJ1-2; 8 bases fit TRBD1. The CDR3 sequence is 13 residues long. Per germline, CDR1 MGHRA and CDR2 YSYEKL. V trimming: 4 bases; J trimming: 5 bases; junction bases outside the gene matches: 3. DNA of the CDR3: TGCGCCAGCAGCCTCGACAGGGGTTATGGCTACACCTTC. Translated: CASSLDRGYGYTF.